Presented here are 28 T cell receptor beta chains from one specimen sequenced in a study of blood T cells in healthy people across ages. It was with a sample-barcoded 5' primer and a J-beta primer mix that a second PCR of roughly 7 to 12 cycles was run. TCRdb reprocessed the 5' RACE reads via MiXCR and lists one record per CDR3 protein. The sample lists around 1,500,000 distinct CDR3 sequences, 40% to 50% occurring once. Sequencing was carried out using blood. The receptors here all came from a young woman in good health.

This clonotype was counted only a few times. This chain links TRBV12-3 or TRBV12-4 with TRBJ2-7; D gene ambiguous. This CDR3 is 13 amino acids long. V was trimmed by 1 base and J by 0 bases, leaving 4 bases between them. The CDR3 DNA reads as TGTGCCAGCAGTTTAGTCCACTCCTACGAGCAGTACTTC. This sequence encodes CASSLVHSYEQYF.

The chain joins TRBV4-2 to TRBJ1-6; D unclear. Germline CDR1 and CDR2: LGHNA and YNFKEQ. V gave up 5 bases and J gave up 5 bases, with 13 bases separating them. The CDR3 covers 15 residues. CDR3 in DNA: TGTGCCAGCAGCACGACTCTCCTTAATAATTCACCCCTCCACTTT. Translation gives CASSTTLLNNSPLHF.

The CDR3 nucleotides are TGTGCCAGCGTATCCGACAGGGCGAACACCGGGGAGCTGTTTTTT. Encoded protein: CASVSDRANTGELFF. The rearrangement links TRBV2 to TRBJ2-2; TRBD1 agrees at 7 bases. The CDR3 extends over 15 amino acids. Trimming removed 8 bases from V and 0 bases from J; junction bases left unmatched: 6. The germline V gene encodes CDR1 SNHLY and CDR2 FYNNEI.

The CDR3 nucleotides are TGTGCCAGCAGCGTCGGGACAGCCCGCCTAGGGGTTGGGGATGAAAAACTGTTTTTT. As protein: CASSVGTARLGVGDEKLFF. This chain connects TRBV9 to TRBJ1-4, with 7 bases that match TRBD1. This CDR3 spans 19 amino acids. J lost 6 bases, V lost 2 bases, and 19 bases had no gene match. The germline V gene has CDR1 SGDLS and CDR2 YYNGEE.

This clonotype was seen more than once but under ten times. The chain recombines TRBV4-1 with TRBJ1-1; tentative D call: TRBD1 (6 bases). V was shortened by 4 bases and J by 10 bases, with 19 bases between the two germline ends. The V gene's germline CDR1 is MGHRA and CDR2 YSYEKL. The CDR3 runs to 14 residues. The CDR3 nucleotides read TGCGCCAGCAGCCCCCTGGGCGGGAGAGGGGGAGCTTTCTTT. Its protein is CASSPLGGRGGAFF.

In DNA, the CDR3 is TGTGCCAGCTCACCACCTTCGACCGCTGAGCAGTACTTC. Translation: CASSPPSTAEQYF. V is TRBV18 and J is TRBJ2-5; D is unclear. Germline V CDR1 and CDR2: KGHSH, LQKENI. The CDR3 totals 13 residues. V was cut by 0 bases and J by 11 bases, with 13 bases left in between.

Ten or more counts support this clonotype. The J gene is TRBJ1-1, the V gene TRBV10-3; 7 bases map to TRBD1. Trimming removed 8 bases from V and 1 base from J; junction bases left unmatched: 7. Germline loops: CDR1 ENHRY, CDR2 SYGVKD. The CDR3 length is 14 residues. CDR3 DNA sequence: TGTGCCATCGGAACAGGGGATGGGAACACTGAAGCTTTCTTT. Protein: CAIGTGDGNTEAFF.

This clonotype was found a few times. This chain connects TRBV25-1 to TRBJ1-2; D is undetermined. CDR3 length: 11 amino acids. Trimming pared 6 bases from V and 3 bases from J, leaving 5 bases between. CDR1 and CDR2 from the germline V gene are MGHDK and SYGVNS. CDR3 nucleotides: TGTGCCAGCAGGGGCCACTATGGCTACACCTTC. Its protein is CASRGHYGYTF.

Details on this clonotype: One end of the junction fails to match germline, which may point to a read error. V and J are TRBV5-1 and TRBJ2-3; tentatively, D is TRBD2 (5 bases). There are 16 residues in the CDR3. Germline V gives CDR1 SGHRS, CDR2 YFSETQ. The CDR3 spells CASSLAGGGFTDMQYF. The CDR3 coding sequence is TGCGCCAGCAGCTTGGCGGGTGGAGGATTCACAGATATGCAGTATTTT.

The chain couples TRBV11-2 to TRBJ2-1; no clear D. V was clipped by 1 base and J by 6 bases, with 7 bases between them. This CDR3 spans 13 amino acids. CDR1 SGHAT and CDR2 FQNNGV come from the germline V gene. CDR3 sequence: CASSLGPCNEQFF. For the CDR3, the DNA is TGTGCCAGCAGCTTAGGCCCCTGCAATGAGCAGTTCTTC.

This rearrangement joins TRBV5-1 to TRBJ2-2; the match to TRBD2 covers 8 bases. The V and J ends lost 3 bases and 1 base, in that order; junction bases with no gene match: 8. CDR3 size: 17 residues. Germline-derived CDR1 and CDR2 are SGHRS and YFSETQ. CDR3 coding DNA: TGCGCCAGCAGCTCGGGCCCTGGGACTAGGAACACCGGGGAGCTGTTTTTT. Amino acid sequence: CASSSGPGTRNTGELFF.

Details on this clonotype: Sequence at one end of the junction differs from germline and may be a read error. The chain couples TRBV6-5 to TRBJ2-3; tentatively, D is TRBD1 (5 bases). This CDR3 spans 12 amino acids. Germline V gene lookup returns CDR1 MNHEY and CDR2 SVGAGI. In nucleotides, the CDR3 is TGTGCCAGCAAACCCGACACAGGTACGCAGTATTTT. Amino acids: CASKPDTGTQYF.

The gene calls are TRBV7-9 and TRBJ1-5; TRBD1 is a possible D gene (5 bases). This CDR3 is built from 16 residues. Germline CDR1 SEHNR, CDR2 FQNEAQ (reference sequence). V was clipped by 2 bases and J by 5 bases, with 16 bases between them. The CDR3 nucleotides read TGTGCCAGCAGCTTACAAGGGGTAGGGAGATATCAGCCCCAGCATTTT. Translating it yields CASSLQGVGRYQPQHF.

The chain employs TRBV7-2 and TRBJ2-5, with D perhaps TRBD1 (6 bases). V was clipped by 3 bases and J by 2 bases, with 13 bases between them. Germline V CDR1 and CDR2: SGHTA, FQGNSA. The CDR3 totals 15 residues. The CDR3 region is CASSFTARGQETQYF. CDR3 DNA sequence: TGTGCCAGCAGCTTTACCGCTAGGGGGCAAGAGACCCAGTACTTC.

The chain carries TRBV7-3 and TRBJ2-6; maybe TRBD1 (6 bases). Looked up from germline, CDR1 is SGHTA and CDR2 is FQGTGA. V shed 0 bases and J shed 2 bases, with 11 bases lying between them. The CDR3 loop spans 17 amino acids. CDR3 protein: CASSLTGGVPGANVLTF. Here the CDR3 DNA reads TGTGCCAGCAGCTTAACAGGGGGAGTACCTGGGGCCAACGTCCTGACTTTC.

The J gene is TRBJ2-7, the V gene TRBV4-1, with 10 positions matching TRBD2. J gave up 2 bases and V 2 bases, and 3 bases lay outside the gene matches. The CDR3 spans 15 residues. Per germline, CDR1 MGHRA and CDR2 YSYEKL. DNA of the CDR3: TGCGCCAGCAGCCAAAGTAGCGGGGGGCCCTACGAGCAGTACTTC. Amino acid sequence: CASSQSSGGPYEQYF.

Here the CDR3 reads CASSSEHNSPLHF. As DNA, the CDR3 is TGTGCCAGCAGTTCTGAGCATAATTCACCCCTCCACTTT. The chain links TRBV12-3 or TRBV12-4 to TRBJ1-6; no firm D call. The CDR3 runs 13 residues. Trimming stripped 4 bases from V and 5 bases from J, with 6 bases between.

Many counts were recorded for this clonotype. The chain couples TRBV5-1 to TRBJ1-6, with TRBD1 matching over 7 bases. The ends lost 3 bases at V and 9 bases at J; junction bases unmatched: 9. The germline V gene encodes CDR1 SGHRS and CDR2 YFSETQ. The CDR3 spans 15 residues. The CDR3 spells CASSSGQAGGSPLHF. CDR3 coding DNA: TGCGCCAGCAGCTCAGGACAGGCGGGTGGTTCACCCCTCCACTTT.

The V and J genes are TRBV10-1 and TRBJ2-3; possibly TRBD1 for D (5 bases). Trimming removed 6 bases at V and 3 bases at J, with 10 bases between. There are 13 residues in the CDR3. CDR1 and CDR2 from the germline V gene are WNHNN and SYGVQD (reference sequence). This CDR3 is CASREQGTDTQYF. The CDR3 DNA reads TGCGCCAGCAGGGAGCAGGGAACAGATACGCAGTATTTT.

The genes are TRBV4-1 and TRBJ2-7; the D call may be TRBD1 or TRBD2 (5 bases each). The ends were cut back, 2 bases at V and 2 bases at J, with 10 bases in the middle. This CDR3 contains 14 residues. The germline gives CDR1 MGHRA, CDR2 YSYEKL. CDR3 in amino acids: CASSQPRDPYEQYF. Written as DNA, the CDR3 is TGCGCCAGCAGCCAACCTAGGGACCCCTACGAGCAGTACTTC.

This clonotype was counted a few times. This sequence joins TRBV5-1 and TRBJ2-7, with D tentatively TRBD1 (5 bases). V lost 2 bases and J 2 bases, leaving 14 bases between the germline ends. The CDR3 sequence is 15 residues long. The germline CDR1 and CDR2 sequences are SGHRS and YFSETQ. CDR3 DNA: TGCGCCAGCAGCTTCGAAGGACACGCAGCCTACGAGCAGTACTTC. As protein: CASSFEGHAAYEQYF.

Note on this clonotype: An end of the junction differs from the germline gene, which may be a read error. The chain combines TRBV12-3 or TRBV12-4 with TRBJ1-4; 8 nucleotides align to TRBD1. CDR3 length equals 12 residues. The CDR3 here is CATGDRIENLFF. The CDR3 DNA reads TGCGCCACCGGGGACAGGATTGAAAATTTGTTTTTT.

CDR3: CATSDPGQAGDTDTQYF. The CDR3 DNA reads as TGTGCCACCAGTGATCCCGGACAGGCGGGCGACACAGATACGCAGTATTTT. The chain combines TRBV24-1 with TRBJ2-3; TRBD1 agrees at 7 bases. Germline V gene data show CDR1 as KGHDR and CDR2 as SFDVKD. V lost 3 bases and J lost 2; bases outside the gene matches: 10. CDR3 length: 17 residues.

The chain joins TRBV29-1 to TRBJ2-1, with D possibly matching TRBD2 (5 bases). The CDR3 loop spans 13 amino acids. Germline CDR1 and CDR2: SQVTM and ANQGSEA. V lost 7 bases, J lost 0 bases, and 10 bases lay in between. CDR3 sequence reads: CSAGGVSYNEQFF. In nucleotides, the CDR3 is TGCAGCGCTGGAGGAGTCTCCTACAATGAGCAGTTCTTC.

The chain couples TRBV4-1 to TRBJ2-7; D remains ambiguous. Germline V gene lookup returns CDR1 MGHRA and CDR2 YSYEKL. Trimming cost V 4 bases and J 3 bases, with 19 bases left between them. The CDR3 spans 16 residues. The CDR3 sequence is CASSRDDRNPLYEQYF. The CDR3 nucleotides read TGCGCCAGCAGCCGAGATGACCGTAACCCCCTCTACGAGCAGTACTTC.

The chain combines TRBV5-1 with TRBJ1-2; TRBD1 matches at 8 bases. The CDR3 runs to 18 residues. With 3 bases clipped from V and 0 bases from J, the junction kept 13 bases outside the gene matches. The germline V gene has CDR1 SGHRS and CDR2 YFSETQ. CDR3 in DNA: TGCGCCAGCAGCTCGACCGGGACAGGCGCCGGAGCTAACTATGGCTACACCTTC. It yields the protein CASSSTGTGAGANYGYTF.

In regard to this clonotype: The junction does not match germline at one end; this may be a read error. The chain carries TRBV4-1 and TRBJ2-5; either TRBD1 or TRBD2 may supply D (5 bases each). Germline V gives CDR1 MGHRA, CDR2 YSYEKL. The CDR3 spans 16 residues. CDR3 in DNA: TGCGCCAGCAGCCAACCGGCCGGGACGGCCCAAGGGACCCAGTACTTC. Protein product: CASSQPAGTAQGTQYF.

The chain links TRBV12-3 or TRBV12-4 to TRBJ1-1, with D possibly matching TRBD1 (5 bases). V was shortened by 5 bases and J by 5 bases, with 18 bases between the two germline ends. This CDR3 is built from 15 residues. In nucleotides, the CDR3 is TGTGCCAGCAGTCTCCGACAGACACGAGGAACTGAAGCTTTCTTT. Translating it yields CASSLRQTRGTEAFF.